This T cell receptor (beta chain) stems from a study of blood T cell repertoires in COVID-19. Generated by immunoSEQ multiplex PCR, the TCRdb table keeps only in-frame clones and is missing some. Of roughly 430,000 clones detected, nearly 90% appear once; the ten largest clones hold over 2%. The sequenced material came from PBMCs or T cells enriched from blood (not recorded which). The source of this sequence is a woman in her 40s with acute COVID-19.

The DNA of the CDR3 is TGTGCCAGCAGCCAACGAGCGGGGGGGCGGCAGACCCAGTACTTC. Its protein product is CASSQRAGGRQTQYF. J is TRBJ2-5 and V is TRBV3-1 (or the pseudogene TRBV3-2); TRBD2 agrees at 10 bases. Germline CDR1 reads LGHDT; CDR2 reads YNNKEL (reference sequence). The V gene end was trimmed by 2 bases and the J gene end by 6 bases; junction bases not matched to a gene: 6. The length of the CDR3 is 15 residues.